This T cell receptor (beta chain) was observed in a study of T cell changes during pregnancy in multiple sclerosis. V lost 6 bases and J 2 bases, leaving 11 bases between the germline ends. This CDR3 is 14 amino acids long. CDR1 and CDR2 (germline): SGDLS, YYNGEE. Method: immunoSEQ multiplex PCR; TCRdb's copy keeps in-frame clones and lacks some. The table records approximately 20,000 clones, approximately 90% of them present only once. The material sequenced was CD4+ T cells from peripheral blood mononuclear cells, taken in the third trimester of pregnancy. This chain joins TRBV9 and TRBJ2-2; weak D call: TRBD1 (6 bases). The receptor was isolated from a female donor with multiple sclerosis, enrolled in a pregnancy study. The CDR3 region has the DNA TGTGCCAGCAAAACAGGGTTAAACACCGGGGAGCTGTTTTTT. Translation gives CASKTGLNTGELFF.